These 31 T cell receptor beta chains share one sample of origin, sequenced in a study of CD8+ T cells in alopecia areata. The treatment: oral pan-JAK inhibitor, 5-10 mg twice daily. Sequencing templates came from extracted RNA that was reverse transcribed into cDNA. Data came from immunoSEQ multiplex PCR; TCRdb stores just in-frame clones and leaves some out. Among about 260,000 clones listed, roughly 63% were seen once. Here the sequenced sample was CD4+ T cells sorted from blood, taken at week 52, from a patient treated with tofacitinib. Receptor source: a human donor with alopecia areata.

The CDR3 bases are TGTGCCATCAGTGAGTCGAGGAGAACAGCCTCAGATACGCAGTATTTT. Translation gives CAISESRRTASDTQYF. This chain connects TRBV10-3 to TRBJ2-3; D not certain. CDR1 is ENHRY and CDR2 is SYGVKD in the germline V gene. This CDR3 spans 16 amino acids. Trimming stripped 0 bases from V and 4 bases from J, with 14 bases between.

This clone was found a few times. The V and J genes are TRBV9 and TRBJ2-3, with D tentatively TRBD1 or TRBD2 (5 bases each). Germline lookup yields CDR1 SGDLS and CDR2 YYNGEE. CDR3 length equals 13 residues. V lost 3 bases and J lost 4, with 9 bases in between. The CDR3, as DNA: TGTGCCAGCAGCGAGTGGGGACCAGATACGCAGTATTTT. This encodes CASSEWGPDTQYF.

J is TRBJ2-7 and V is TRBV2; D gene uncertain. With 4 bases removed from V and 2 bases from J, the gap between germline ends came to 9 bases. The CDR3 is 13 amino acids. Per the germline V gene, CDR1 is SNHLY and CDR2 is FYNNEI. For the CDR3, the DNA is TGTGCCAGCAGTGTTCCACAGCCCTACGAGCAGTACTTC. This sequence encodes CASSVPQPYEQYF.

The rearrangement joins TRBV29-1 to TRBJ2-4; no reliable D call. Trimming removed 4 bases at V and 1 base at J, with 8 bases between. The germline gives CDR1 SQVTM, CDR2 ANQGSEA. The CDR3 length is 13 residues. CDR3 in amino acids: CSVAEDAKNIQYF. DNA for the CDR3: TGCAGCGTTGCAGAGGACGCCAAAAACATTCAGTACTTC.

There are many counts of this clone. This chain uses TRBV2 with TRBJ1-5; D remains ambiguous. The germline V gene has CDR1 SNHLY and CDR2 FYNNEI. This CDR3 has 11 residues. The CDR3 region is CAIRSRVPQHF. The CDR3 DNA reads as TGTGCTATTCGCTCCCGCGTGCCCCAGCATTTT.

This clone was detected a few times. The chain carries TRBV10-2 and TRBJ2-3; 10 nucleotides line up with TRBD2. V shed 3 bases and J 2 bases; nucleotides not matched to a gene: 5. Germline loops: CDR1 WSHSY, CDR2 SAAADI. There are 16 residues in the CDR3. The CDR3 spells CASSEIAGGNTDTQYF. CDR3 DNA sequence: TGCGCCAGCAGTGAAATAGCGGGGGGCAACACAGATACGCAGTATTTT.

On this clone: The conserved phenylalanine or tryptophan is not found at the CDR3 terminus, so this likely reflects a read error. The DNA is omitted, as the CDR3 cannot be located on it reliably, and the CDR3 follows TCRdb's listing. V is TRBV15 and J is TRBJ2-7; no DNA check was done on the table's D call, TRBD1. Germline V gives CDR1 LNHNV, CDR2 YYDKDF (reference sequence). The CDR3 is made up of 13 amino acids, end residues included. The CDR3 loop reads CATSRDLTGGGIY.

The chain is built from TRBV4-2 and TRBJ1-6, with a weak D call TRBD1 (5 bases). The CDR3 spans 15 residues. The germline V gene encodes CDR1 LGHNA and CDR2 YNFKEQ. Trimming took off 0 bases at V and 8 bases at J, with 11 bases between the two ends. The CDR3 loop reads CASSQEKGQHSPLHF. DNA for the CDR3: TGTGCCAGCAGCCAAGAGAAGGGGCAGCATTCACCCCTCCACTTT.

This clone was picked up one time. The rearrangement joins TRBV7-2 to TRBJ2-5; 8 bases are shared with TRBD1. Germline lookup yields CDR1 SGHTA and CDR2 FQGNSA. Germline trimming cut 10 bases from V and 0 bases from J; bases unmatched to any gene: 4. The CDR3 is 13 residues long. This CDR3 is CATRQGYQETQYF. The CDR3 DNA reads as TGTGCCACCCGACAGGGGTACCAAGAGACCCAGTACTTC.

V usage is TRBV29-1 and J usage is TRBJ1-4; D gene unclear. CDR1 is SQVTM and CDR2 is ANQGSEA in the germline V gene. This CDR3 is 12 amino acids long. Trimming removed 7 bases at V and 8 bases at J, with 14 bases between. Here the CDR3 reads CSGGAGFEKLFF. CDR3 in DNA: TGCAGCGGTGGTGCGGGGTTCGAAAAACTGTTTTTT.

The gene calls are TRBV30 and TRBJ2-6; D is tentatively TRBD1 or TRBD2 (5 bases each). The germline V gene has CDR1 GTSNPN and CDR2 SVGIG (reference sequence). Deletions cut 3 bases from V and 4 bases from J, with 13 bases between. The CDR3 spans 15 residues. DNA of the CDR3: TGTGCCTGGAGCTATGGGGGATCCGGGGCCAACGTCCTGACTTTC. This gives the protein CAWSYGGSGANVLTF.

The chain joins TRBV29-1 to TRBJ2-3; TRBD1 matches at 8 bases. The germline CDR1 and CDR2 sequences are SQVTM and ANQGSEA. The CDR3 is made up of 12 amino acids. Trimming at V came to 7 bases and at J to 6 bases, leaving 6 bases not matched to a gene. The chain's CDR3 is CSAAGGGDTQYF. In DNA, the CDR3 is TGCAGCGCTGCAGGGGGCGGGGATACGCAGTATTTT.

This clone was counted between two and nine times. The gene calls are TRBV27 and TRBJ1-2; D may be TRBD1 (5 bases). The CDR3 contains 13 residues. Trimming left V 8 bases short and J 0 bases short, with 10 bases between. Germline-derived CDR1 and CDR2 are MNHEY and SMNVEV (reference sequence). CDR3 nucleotides: TGTGCCAGCCGGGGCAGATCTAACTATGGCTACACCTTC. Translating gives CASRGRSNYGYTF.

The chain is built from TRBV7-9 and TRBJ2-5; the D is unclear. Trimming shortened V by 5 bases and J by 3 bases, and 1 base separated the two germline ends. The CDR3 contains 10 residues. The germline V gene has CDR1 SEHNR and CDR2 FQNEAQ (reference sequence). CDR3 DNA: TGTGCCAGCAGCGAAGAGACCCAGTACTTC. Its protein product is CASSEETQYF.

The genes are TRBV2 and TRBJ2-7; 9 bases fit TRBD1. CDR3 length: 16 amino acids. Germline V gives CDR1 SNHLY, CDR2 FYNNEI. The V gene end was trimmed by 6 bases and the J gene end by 1 base; junction bases not matched to a gene: 10. The DNA of the CDR3 is TGTGCCAGCAGAAGCCGGGACAGGGATGTTTCCTACGAGCAGTACTTC. Residues: CASRSRDRDVSYEQYF.

The rearrangement joins TRBV7-2 to TRBJ1-6, with 7 bases lining up with TRBD1. This CDR3 comprises 15 residues. Germline assignment: CDR1 SGHTA and CDR2 FQGNSA. V trimming: 1 base; J trimming: 9 bases; junction bases outside the gene matches: 6. The CDR3 bases are TGTGCCAGCAGCTTAGGTACAGGGGTAGGTTCACCCCTCCACTTT. Its protein product is CASSLGTGVGSPLHF.

This clone has just a few counts. This chain connects TRBV30 to TRBJ2-1, with 7 bases identical to TRBD2. V gave up 4 bases and J gave up 2 bases; unmatched junction bases: 5. This CDR3 contains 14 residues. Germline assignment: CDR1 GTSNPN and CDR2 SVGIG (reference sequence). The CDR3 DNA reads TGTGCCTGGAAGAGCCTAGCGGCCTACAATGAGCAGTTCTTC. Translating it yields CAWKSLAAYNEQFF. Combining the CDR3 with reference TRBV30 and TRBJ2-1 gives the whole variable domain SQTIHQWPATLVQPVGSPLSLECTVEGTSNPNLYWYRQAAGRGLQLLFYSVGIGQISSEVPQNLSASRPQDRQFILSSKKLLLSDSGFYLCAWKSLAAYNEQFFGPGTRLTVL.

The chain recombines TRBV9 with TRBJ2-6, with D hard to call. The CDR3 length is 16 residues. CDR1 is SGDLS and CDR2 is YYNGEE in the germline V gene. The V gene lost 4 bases and the J gene lost 0 bases, with 11 bases spanning the gap. The CDR3 DNA reads as TGTGCCAGCAGCACCCGACCTGTCTCTGGGGCCAACGTCCTGACTTTC. This gives the protein CASSTRPVSGANVLTF. Combining the CDR3 with reference TRBV9 and TRBJ2-6 gives the whole variable domain DSGVTQTPKHLITATGQRVTLRCSPRSGDLSVYWYQQSLDQGLQFLIQYYNGEERAKGNILERFSAQQFPDLHSELNLSSLELGDSALYFCASSTRPVSGANVLTFGAGSRLTVL.

The chain has TRBV30 and TRBJ2-5; D remains ambiguous. This CDR3 contains 15 residues. V gave up 5 bases and J gave up 2 bases, with 18 bases separating them. Germline values: CDR1 GTSNPN, CDR2 SVGIG (reference sequence). Written as DNA, the CDR3 is TGTGCCTGGGCCAGATTTGGGGTCCGTCAAGAGACCCAGTACTTC. Residues: CAWARFGVRQETQYF.

This chain links TRBV4-3 with TRBJ2-1; D is unclear. Germline CDR1 reads LGHNA; CDR2 reads YSLEER. The V gene lost 2 bases and the J gene lost 8 bases, with 16 bases spanning the gap. The CDR3 runs 15 residues. CDR3 DNA: TGCGCCAGCAGCCAATTTGGCCGGCCTGGGGATGAGCAGTTCTTC. It yields the protein CASSQFGRPGDEQFF.

The genes are TRBV29-1 and TRBJ2-4; the D call may be TRBD1 or TRBD2 (5 bases each). This CDR3 has 11 amino acids. Germline V gene data show CDR1 as SQVTM and CDR2 as ANQGSEA. V gave up 4 bases and J gave up 6 bases, with 7 bases separating them. CDR3: CSVVGGNIQYF. CDR3 DNA: TGCAGCGTTGTTGGGGGAAACATTCAGTACTTC.

The chain joins TRBV30 to TRBJ2-3, with 9 bases fitting TRBD2. The CDR3 is 15 amino acids. The V gene's germline CDR1 is GTSNPN and CDR2 SVGIG (reference sequence). Trimming at V came to 4 bases and at J to 3 bases, leaving 8 bases not matched to a gene. The CDR3 sequence: CAWTSTSGRTDTQYF. The CDR3 DNA sequence: TGTGCCTGGACCTCGACTAGCGGAAGGACAGATACGCAGTATTTT.

A few counts support this clone. The chain recombines TRBV7-3 with TRBJ2-5; D not certain. This CDR3 is built from 14 residues. Germline-derived CDR1 and CDR2 are SGHTA and FQGTGA. V was shortened by 0 bases and J by 4 bases, with 9 bases between the two germline ends. CDR3 amino acids: CASSLTGSRETQYF. Written as DNA, the CDR3 is TGTGCCAGCAGCTTAACAGGAAGTAGAGAGACCCAGTACTTC.

V and J are TRBV7-2 and TRBJ2-2; D gene uncertain. The V gene lost 5 bases and the J gene lost 6 bases, with 10 bases spanning the gap. The CDR3 contains 13 residues. Germline values: CDR1 SGHTA, CDR2 FQGNSA. Here the CDR3 reads CASSIAVAGELFF. The CDR3, as DNA: TGTGCCAGCAGCATTGCGGTGGCCGGGGAGCTGTTTTTT.

The chain combines TRBV30 with TRBJ1-3; no definite D call. The V gene lost 2 bases and the J gene lost 0 bases, with 11 bases spanning the gap. The CDR3 contains 15 residues. CDR1 GTSNPN and CDR2 SVGIG come from the germline V gene (reference sequence). The CDR3 bases are TGTGCCTGGAGTTTAGGACGGCACTCTGGAAACACCATATATTTT. As protein: CAWSLGRHSGNTIYF.

The chain carries TRBV4-2 and TRBJ1-6; D unresolved. Germline CDR1 LGHNA, CDR2 YNFKEQ. This CDR3 has 15 amino acids. The germline V and J ends were trimmed by 0 bases and 10 bases, with 13 bases remaining between them. The CDR3 nucleotides read TGTGCCAGCAGCCAAGATAACGGGGTATACTCACCCCTCCACTTT. Amino acids: CASSQDNGVYSPLHF.

V is TRBV29-1 and J is TRBJ2-2, with D possibly matching TRBD1 (5 bases). The CDR3 spans 14 residues. Germline CDR1 and CDR2: SQVTM and ANQGSEA. Trimming removed 6 bases at V and 0 bases at J, with 11 bases between. CDR3 nucleotide sequence: TGCAGCGTGGGAAAGGACACGAACACCGGGGAGCTGTTTTTT. The encoded protein is CSVGKDTNTGELFF.

V and J are TRBV7-6 and TRBJ1-1; no clear D gene. Trimming took 5 bases from V and 6 from J, leaving 19 bases between them. The CDR3 is made up of 15 amino acids. Germline assignment: CDR1 SGHVS and CDR2 FNYEAQ. CDR3 coding DNA: TGTGCCAGCAGCCTGTGGGCCAAGGGAGTCCCTGAAGCTTTCTTT. It is translated as CASSLWAKGVPEAFF.

The V gene is TRBV12-5, the J gene TRBJ1-6; D unclear. Per the germline V gene, CDR1 is LGHNT and CDR2 is FRNRAP. The CDR3 is made up of 14 amino acids. V was clipped by 6 bases and J by 5 bases, with 11 bases between them. CDR3 residues: CASGSGLNNSPLHF. The CDR3 DNA follows: TGTGCTAGTGGCTCAGGACTGAATAATTCACCCCTCCACTTT. The entire variable domain, with the rest obtained from reference TRBV12-5 and TRBJ1-6, is as follows: DARVTQTPRHKVTEMGQEVTMRCQPILGHNTVFWYRQTMMQGLELLAYFRNRAPLDDSGMPKDRFSAEMPDATLATLKIQPSEPRDSAVYFCASGSGLNNSPLHFGNGTRLTVT.

This chain joins TRBV25-1 and TRBJ1-6; 7 bases match TRBD1. The germline V gene encodes CDR1 MGHDK and CDR2 SYGVNS. V trimming: 2 bases; J trimming: 7 bases; junction bases outside the gene matches: 5. The CDR3 contains 15 residues. The CDR3 loop is CASSEKGAKNSPLHF. For the CDR3, the DNA is TGTGCCAGCAGTGAAAAGGGGGCTAAGAATTCACCCCTCCACTTT.

The gene calls are TRBV5-1 and TRBJ2-2; 7 bases are shared with TRBD2. The CDR3 length is 17 residues. CDR1 and CDR2 (germline): SGHRS, YFSETQ. Losses at the gene ends were 3 bases for V and 1 base for J; bases not matched to a gene: 9. DNA of the CDR3: TGCGCCAGCAGCTCCTTCCCTTCGGGGGGGAACACCGGGGAGCTGTTTTTT. Translating it yields CASSSFPSGGNTGELFF.